This TCR beta chain was captured by sequencing in a study of T-cell memory formation after mild COVID-19. The study's findings and limits: CD4+ clones that contracted lay mainly in CM and EM; CD8+ ones lay in EMRA. Cross-reactive memory appears to have joined, as suggested by some responding clones showing up in pre-infection memory.

This CDR3 comprises 16 residues. CDR1 is MNHEY and CDR2 is SVGEGT in the germline V gene. The junction had 13 bases not matched to a gene; V was cut back by 7 bases and J by 5 bases. TCRdb re-derived calls from the 5' RACE reads in MiXCR, one entry per CDR3 protein. The repertoire has about 45,000 distinct CDR3 sequences, roughly 9.8% of them found once; the top ten carry roughly 10%. This clonotype was picked up many times. Its target is unknown. This chain joins TRBV6-2 or TRBV6-3 and TRBJ2-3; 9 bases are shared with TRBD2. The receptor comes from an adult woman who had mild COVID-19 (a few samples of this study predate the infection). Cell type and time point are not known. The sample consisted of PBMCs or a T cell subset sorted from them (not recorded which). This CDR3 reads CASTSPPGLAGDTQYF. The CDR3, as DNA: TGTGCCAGCACCTCTCCACCGGGACTAGCCGGAGATACGCAGTATTTT.